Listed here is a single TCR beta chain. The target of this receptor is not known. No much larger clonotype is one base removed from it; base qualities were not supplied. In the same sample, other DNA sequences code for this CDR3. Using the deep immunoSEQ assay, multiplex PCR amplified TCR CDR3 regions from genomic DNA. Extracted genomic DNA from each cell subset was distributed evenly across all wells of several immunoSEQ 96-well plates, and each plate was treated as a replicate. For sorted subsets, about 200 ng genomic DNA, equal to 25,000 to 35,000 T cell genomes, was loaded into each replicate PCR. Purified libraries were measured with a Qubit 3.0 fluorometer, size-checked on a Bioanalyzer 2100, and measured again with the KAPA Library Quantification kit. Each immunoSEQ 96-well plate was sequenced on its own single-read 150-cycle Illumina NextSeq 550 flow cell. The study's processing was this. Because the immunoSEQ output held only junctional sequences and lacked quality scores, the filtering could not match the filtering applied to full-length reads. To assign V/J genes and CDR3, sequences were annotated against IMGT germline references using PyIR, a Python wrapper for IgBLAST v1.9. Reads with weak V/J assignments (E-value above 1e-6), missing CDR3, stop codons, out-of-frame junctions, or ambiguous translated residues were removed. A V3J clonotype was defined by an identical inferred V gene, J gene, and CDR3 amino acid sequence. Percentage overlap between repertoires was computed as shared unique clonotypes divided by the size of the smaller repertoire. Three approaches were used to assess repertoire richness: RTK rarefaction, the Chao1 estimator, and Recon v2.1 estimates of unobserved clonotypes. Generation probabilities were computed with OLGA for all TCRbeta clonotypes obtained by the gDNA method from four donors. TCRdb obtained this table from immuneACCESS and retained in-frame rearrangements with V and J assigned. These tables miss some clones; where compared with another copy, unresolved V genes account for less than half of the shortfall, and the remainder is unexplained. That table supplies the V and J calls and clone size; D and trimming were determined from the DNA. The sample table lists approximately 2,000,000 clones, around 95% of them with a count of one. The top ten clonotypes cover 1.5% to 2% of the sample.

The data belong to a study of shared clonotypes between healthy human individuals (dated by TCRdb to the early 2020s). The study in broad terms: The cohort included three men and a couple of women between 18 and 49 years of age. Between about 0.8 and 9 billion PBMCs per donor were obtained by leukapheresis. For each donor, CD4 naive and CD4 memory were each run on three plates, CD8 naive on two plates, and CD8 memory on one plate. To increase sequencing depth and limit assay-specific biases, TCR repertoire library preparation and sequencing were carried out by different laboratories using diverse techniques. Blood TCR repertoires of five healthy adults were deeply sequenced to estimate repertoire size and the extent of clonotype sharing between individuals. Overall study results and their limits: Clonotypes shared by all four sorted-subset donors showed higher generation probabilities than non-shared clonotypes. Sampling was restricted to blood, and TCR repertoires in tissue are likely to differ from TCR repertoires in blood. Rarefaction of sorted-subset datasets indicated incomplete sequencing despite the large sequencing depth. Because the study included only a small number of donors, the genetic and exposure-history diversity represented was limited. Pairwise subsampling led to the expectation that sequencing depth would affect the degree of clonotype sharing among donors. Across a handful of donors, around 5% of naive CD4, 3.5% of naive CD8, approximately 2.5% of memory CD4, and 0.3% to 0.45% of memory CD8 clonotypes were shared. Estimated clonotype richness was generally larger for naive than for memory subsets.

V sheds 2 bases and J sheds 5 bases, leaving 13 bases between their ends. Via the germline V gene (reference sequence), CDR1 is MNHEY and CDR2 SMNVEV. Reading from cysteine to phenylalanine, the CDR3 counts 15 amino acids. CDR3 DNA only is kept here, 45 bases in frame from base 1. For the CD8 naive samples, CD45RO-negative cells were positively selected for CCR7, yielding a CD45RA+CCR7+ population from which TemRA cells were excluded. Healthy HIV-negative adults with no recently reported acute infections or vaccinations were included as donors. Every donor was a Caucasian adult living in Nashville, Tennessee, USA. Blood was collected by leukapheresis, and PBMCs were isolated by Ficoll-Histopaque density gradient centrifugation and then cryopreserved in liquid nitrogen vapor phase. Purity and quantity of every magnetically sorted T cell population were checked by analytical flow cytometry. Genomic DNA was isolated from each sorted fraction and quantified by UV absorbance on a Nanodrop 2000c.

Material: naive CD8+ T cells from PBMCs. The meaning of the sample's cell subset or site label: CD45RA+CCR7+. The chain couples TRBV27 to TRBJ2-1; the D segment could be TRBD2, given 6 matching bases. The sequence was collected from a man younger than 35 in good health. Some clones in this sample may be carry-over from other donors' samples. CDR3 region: CASSLVAVPNNEQFF. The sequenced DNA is TGTGCCAGCAGTTTAGTAGCGGTCCCTAACAATGAGCAGTTCTTC.